This passage covers 10 T cell receptor beta chains from one sample sequenced in a study of T-cell reconstitution after alpha-beta-depleted transplantation in children. Unique molecular identifiers featured in how the TCRbeta library was prepared. TCRdb reanalysed the PCR reads using MiXCR and keeps one entry per CDR3 protein. The repertoire holds 98,000 or so distinct CDR3 sequences, with almost 6.5% as singletons. The specimen comprised PBMCs, mostly from graft donor cells, sampled 360 days after TCRalphabeta/CD19-depleted stem cell transplant. The receptors shown here come from a male patient aged 2 to 9 who had a stem cell transplant for acute lymphoblastic leukemia, so the T cells may come from the graft donor.

This clonotype was counted only a few times. The chain has TRBV12-3 or TRBV12-4 and TRBJ2-5; 7 nucleotides agree with TRBD1. The CDR3 runs 17 residues. The V and J ends lost 4 bases and 5 bases, in that order; junction bases with no gene match: 16. The CDR3 DNA reads as TGTGCCAGCAGTTCCCGCCGAGACAGGGATGTGTTTGAGACCCAGTACTTC. It is translated as CASSSRRDRDVFETQYF.

This clonotype occurred many times. V and J are TRBV28 and TRBJ1-5; no definite D call. Trimming took 7 bases from V and 0 from J, leaving 10 bases between them. Germline V gene lookup returns CDR1 MDHEN and CDR2 SYDVKM. The CDR3 loop spans 14 amino acids. CDR3 DNA sequence: TGTGCCAGCAACGGAGGGTATAGCAATCAGCCCCAGCATTTT. Its protein product is CASNGGYSNQPQHF.

V and J are TRBV7-3 and TRBJ2-6, with D uncertain. The CDR3 is 13 amino acids. The germline V gene has CDR1 SGHTA and CDR2 FQGTGA. Trimming shortened V by 3 bases and J by 3 bases, and 3 bases separated the two germline ends. CDR3 DNA: TGTGCCAGCAGCTTTGGTGGGGCCAACGTCCTGACTTTC. It translates to CASSFGGANVLTF.

This clonotype was seen at least ten times. This rearrangement joins TRBV7-9 to TRBJ2-4, with D possibly matching TRBD1 (6 bases). The CDR3 is 15 amino acids. V lost 3 bases and J 0 bases, leaving 9 bases between the germline ends. Germline V gene sequence: CDR1 SEHNR, CDR2 FQNEAQ (reference sequence). CDR3 region: CASSFQGLAKNIQYF. The CDR3 bases are TGTGCCAGCAGCTTCCAGGGGCTAGCCAAAAACATTCAGTACTTC.

In its sample, this clonotype was seen a few times. The J gene is TRBJ2-1, the V gene TRBV4-3; 11 bases agree with TRBD2. Germline V gene lookup returns CDR1 LGHNA and CDR2 YSLEER. The length of the CDR3 is 15 residues. With V trimmed by 0 bases and J by 7 bases, 2 bases remained unmatched. CDR3 DNA sequence: TGCGCCAGCAGCCAAGACTCTAGCGGGAGGAATGAGCAGTTCTTC. The encoded protein is CASSQDSSGRNEQFF.

V usage is TRBV7-9 and J usage is TRBJ1-2; D remains unclear. Trimming shortened V by 0 bases and J by 6 bases, and 11 bases separated the two germline ends. The CDR3 has 14 amino acids. The germline CDR1 and CDR2 sequences are SEHNR and FQNEAQ (reference sequence). The CDR3 DNA follows: TGTGCCAGCAGCTTAGCGGAAAGGTACCATGGCTACACCTTC. Translated: CASSLAERYHGYTF.

This clonotype was seen many times. The chain has TRBV7-9 and TRBJ1-1, with TRBD1 matching 8 bases. Per the germline V gene, CDR1 is SEHNR and CDR2 is FQNEAQ (reference sequence). CDR3 length: 15 residues. Trimming removed 5 bases from V and 5 bases from J; junction bases left unmatched: 10. The CDR3 protein is CASSNRQGRRTEAFF. CDR3 nucleotides: TGTGCCAGCAGCAACCGACAGGGGAGACGAACTGAAGCTTTCTTT.

V is TRBV11-2 and J is TRBJ2-1, with 9 bases lining up with TRBD2. Germline-derived CDR1 and CDR2 are SGHAT and FQNNGV. The J segment lost 3 bases and the V segment lost 4 bases, leaving 19 bases of the junction unmatched. CDR3 length equals 20 residues. In nucleotides, the CDR3 is TGTGCCAGCAGCTGGGTACTGGGGGTGTCTCTAGCGGGGATCTACAATGAGCAGTTCTTC. As protein: CASSWVLGVSLAGIYNEQFF.

This clonotype was observed many times. This CDR3 reads CSARDRDKTGELFF. The CDR3 region has the DNA TGCAGTGCTAGAGATCGGGACAAAACCGGGGAGCTGTTTTTT. The V and J genes are TRBV20-1 and TRBJ2-2, with D possibly matching TRBD1 (6 bases). CDR1 is DFQATT, CDR2 SNEGSKA, per germline (reference sequence). The CDR3 runs to 14 residues. V lost 0 bases and J 5 bases, leaving 10 bases between the germline ends.

This clonotype was observed at least ten times. The V and J genes are TRBV20-1 and TRBJ1-1; D not certain. In germline, CDR1 is DFQATT, CDR2 SNEGSKA (reference sequence). The CDR3 is 11 residues long. V was clipped by 6 bases and J by 1 base, with 6 bases between them. This CDR3 reads CSARQNTEAFF. For the CDR3, the DNA is TGCAGTGCCCGACAGAACACTGAAGCTTTCTTT.